These 2 T cell receptor beta chains came from one sample sequenced in a study of T cells in Graves' hyperthyroidism and ophthalmopathy. It was RNA transcripts that yielded the amplified TCR beta CDR3 regions. A set of HTBI primers served as the primers for a first-round RT-PCR of the TCR CDR3. One entry per CDR3 protein, called by TCRdb with MiXCR from the multiplex PCR reads. The data contain approximately 640,000 distinct CDR3 sequences, 15% to 20% of them seen just once; the ten biggest clones take up around 15%. The sample comprised blood. The source is a man aged 45-60 years with Graves' hyperthyroidism.

This clonotype was counted ten times or more. The chain links TRBV12-3 or TRBV12-4 to TRBJ2-3, with 8 positions matching TRBD1. CDR3 size: 17 residues. V was clipped by 0 bases and J by 4 bases; unmatched bases: 9. In DNA form, the CDR3 reads TGTGCCAGCAGTTTAGCGATTACAGGGGGTCGAGCAGATACGCAGTATTTT. This translates into CASSLAITGGRADTQYF.

This clonotype occurred a few times. CDR3 DNA sequence: TGCGCCAGCAGCCAAGCAGACAGGACCAGCACAGATACGCAGTATTTT. Amino acid sequence: CASSQADRTSTDTQYF. The chain uses TRBV4-3 and TRBJ2-3, with D possibly matching TRBD1 (6 bases). CDR1 is LGHNA and CDR2 is YSLEER in the germline V gene. V lost 1 base, J lost 0 bases, and 11 bases lay in between. The CDR3 has 16 residues.